One and the same sample provided the 7 T cell receptor beta chains below, sequenced in a study of T-cell memory formation after mild COVID-19. TCRdb called the 5' RACE reads again in MiXCR, with one record for every CDR3 protein. The top ten clones hold more than 35% of a sample with approximately 89,000 distinct CDR3 sequences, roughly 12% of them seen once. The sample taken for sequencing was PBMCs or a T cell subset sorted from them (not recorded which). The receptors derive from a man aged 18 to 30 who had mild COVID-19 (a few samples of this study predate the infection). Cell type and time point are not known.

A few counts support this clonotype. The rearrangement uses TRBV7-9 and TRBJ2-2; no firm D call. V lost 5 bases and J 5 bases, leaving 15 bases between the germline ends. The CDR3 runs 15 residues. Germline assignment: CDR1 SEHNR and CDR2 FQNEAQ (reference sequence). For the CDR3, the DNA is TGTGCCAGCAGCCTCCCTAGTCCCGGGACCGGGGAGCTGTTTTTT. Amino acids: CASSLPSPGTGELFF. The full variable domain, with the rest looked up from reference TRBV7-9 and TRBJ2-2, is DTGVSQNPRHKITKRGQNVTFRCDPISEHNRLYWYRQTLGQGPEFLTYFQNEAQLEKSRLLSDRFSAERPKGSFSTLEIQRTEQGDSAMYLCASSLPSPGTGELFFGEGSRLTVL.

This clonotype was observed a handful of times. V gene TRBV10-3 combines with J gene TRBJ1-2; D may be TRBD1 (5 bases). Trimming took 11 bases from V and 3 from J, leaving 16 bases between them. This CDR3 is 13 amino acids long. CDR1 is ENHRY and CDR2 is SYGVKD in the germline V gene. CDR3 in amino acids: CAANQQGDYGYTF. In DNA, the CDR3 is TGTGCCGCAAACCAGCAGGGTGACTATGGCTACACCTTC.

This clonotype came up many times. CDR3 protein: CASSLYPDTGTNEQFF. CDR3 nucleotides: TGTGCCAGCAGCTTATATCCGGACACTGGGACCAATGAGCAGTTCTTC. The chain recombines TRBV7-9 with TRBJ2-1, with D possibly being TRBD1 or TRBD2 (5 bases each). Germline CDR1 reads SEHNR; CDR2 reads FQNEAQ (reference sequence). There are 16 residues in the CDR3. Between the trimmed V and J ends, which lost 2 bases and 6 bases, there was a span of 17 bases.

This clonotype was recorded a few times. The chain has TRBV28 and TRBJ1-5, with a possible D match to TRBD1 (6 bases). Per germline, CDR1 MDHEN and CDR2 SYDVKM. This CDR3 has 14 amino acids. V lost 6 bases, J lost 5 bases, and 14 bases lay in between. The CDR3 is CASSRDRLDQPQHF. Here the CDR3 DNA reads TGTGCCAGCAGCCGCGACAGGTTAGATCAGCCCCAGCATTTT.

V gene TRBV12-3 or TRBV12-4 combines with J gene TRBJ2-1, with TRBD2 matching 7 bases. V lost 6 bases to trimming and J lost 6 bases; unmatched junction nucleotides: 5. The CDR3 extends over 13 amino acids. The CDR3, as DNA: TGTGCCAGCAGCCCCACGGGGGGCAATGAGCAGTTCTTC. Its protein is CASSPTGGNEQFF.

This clonotype was seen only a few times. The rearrangement joins TRBV6-2 or TRBV6-3 to TRBJ2-5; no clear D. V was shortened by 6 bases and J by 1 base, with 6 bases between the two germline ends. This CDR3 is built from 12 residues. The germline gives CDR1 MNHEY, CDR2 SVGEGT. CDR3 protein: CASRGIQETQYF. CDR3 bases: TGTGCCAGCAGGGGAATCCAAGAGACCCAGTACTTC.

This rearrangement joins TRBV4-1 to TRBJ1-2; D is undetermined. This CDR3 spans 15 amino acids. Trimming stripped 5 bases from V and 0 bases from J, with 13 bases between. Germline V CDR1 and CDR2: MGHRA, YSYEKL. CDR3 loop: CASSNYLTSNYGYTF. CDR3 coding DNA: TGCGCCAGCAGCAACTATCTAACCTCTAACTATGGCTACACCTTC.